The 31 T cell receptor beta chains below were found in one sample sequenced in a study of vaccination and CD4 T cells after COVID-19 (dated by TCRdb to the early 2020s). The library was obtained by PCR. The sample was run on an Illumina iSeq 100. DNA from cultured CD4+ T cells was subjected to TCR sequencing with the Oncomine TCR Beta short-read assay at the Johns Hopkins FTIC core. Using fastp trimming at Q25 and MiXCR clonotype assembly, TCRdb reanalyzed the public sequencing data and kept in-frame beta chains. CDR3 protein duplicates are merged, each entry listing the most common genes and DNA. This sample lists some 15,000 distinct CDR3 sequences; 39% were detected once. Around 5.6% of the sample belongs to the ten largest clones. This specimen's treatment or condition label, interpreted: roughly nine-day PBMC culture with coronavirus spike peptide pools or control peptides (ViraFEST assay). These receptors have no identified antigens.

Sequenced here: CD4+ T cells from blood, cultured in vitro, sampled before SARS-CoV-2 vaccination. The receptors derive from a human donor who had recovered from COVID-19.

This rearrangement joins TRBV10-3 to TRBJ1-6; TRBD1 agrees at 7 bases. Germline V lookup: CDR1 ENHRY, CDR2 SYGVKD. This CDR3 comprises 15 residues. Trimming took 10 bases from V and 9 from J; bases not matched to a gene: 15. The CDR3 DNA follows: TGTGCCAGCAGGAGAGATCAGGGGGAAGGTTCACCCCTCCACTTT. Encoded protein: CASRRDQGEGSPLHF.

The CDR3 DNA sequence: TGCGCCAGCGGGACCAATAATTCACCCCTCCACTTT. Protein: CASGTNNSPLHF. The chain carries TRBV10-1 and TRBJ1-6, with a weak D call TRBD1 (5 bases). Germline CDR1 reads WNHNN; CDR2 reads SYGVQD (reference sequence). This CDR3 comprises 12 residues. Trimming took 8 bases from V and 5 from J, leaving 7 bases between them.

The chain employs TRBV12-3 or TRBV12-4 and TRBJ1-6, with TRBD1 as a possible D gene (6 bases). The CDR3 is 15 residues long. Trimming cost V 3 bases and J 7 bases, with 13 bases left between them. The CDR3 coding sequence is TGTGCCAGCAGTTTCCGGGGGCGGACGAATTCACCCCTCCACTTT. Protein: CASSFRGRTNSPLHF.

V gene TRBV15 combines with J gene TRBJ1-5, with D tentatively TRBD1 (6 bases). Germline V gene lookup returns CDR1 LNHNV and CDR2 YYDKDF (reference sequence). V was shortened by 3 bases and J by 7 bases, with 13 bases between the two germline ends. There are 14 residues in the CDR3. Here the CDR3 DNA reads TGTGCCACCAGCAGCAGGGGCTCACGGCAGCCCCAGCATTTT. Translated: CATSSRGSRQPQHF.

This clonotype has a handful of counts. The chain employs TRBV7-3 and TRBJ1-1; D is unclear. The germline gives CDR1 SGHTA, CDR2 FQGTGA. This CDR3 spans 15 amino acids. The V end lost 0 bases, the J end lost 6 bases, and 14 bases lay between the germline ends. CDR3 in DNA: TGTGCCAGCAGCTTAACTCTCATCCCCGGGGCTGAAGCTTTCTTT. Encoded protein: CASSLTLIPGAEAFF.

This chain uses TRBV4-1 with TRBJ1-1; D is possibly TRBD1 (5 bases). From germline, CDR1 is MGHRA and CDR2 YSYEKL. Trimming removed 0 bases at V and 1 base at J, with 12 bases between. CDR3 length: 16 amino acids. CDR3 sequence (DNA): TGCGCCAGCAGCCAAGATAGAGGGCAGGGGAACACTGAAGCTTTCTTT. Translating gives CASSQDRGQGNTEAFF.

This clonotype was observed a handful of times. The J gene is TRBJ2-7, the V gene TRBV7-8; D may be TRBD2 (5 bases). V lost 3 bases and J 6 bases, leaving 12 bases between the germline ends. The length of the CDR3 is 13 residues. From germline, CDR1 is SGHVS and CDR2 FQNEAQ. The CDR3, as DNA: TGTGCCAGCAGCTTTACTCCGGCGGGCGAGCAGTACTTC. This translates into CASSFTPAGEQYF.

This clonotype turned up a few times. The chain combines TRBV2 with TRBJ1-6; D is uncertain. The CDR3 is 15 amino acids. Germline CDR1 SNHLY, CDR2 FYNNEI. Between the trimmed V and J ends, which lost 0 bases and 3 bases, there was a span of 6 bases. CDR3 DNA: TGTGCCAGCAGTGAAGCAGGCAACTATAATTCACCCCTCCACTTT. It encodes CASSEAGNYNSPLHF.

This clonotype was picked up a small number of times. This CDR3 reads CASSFGAEQYF. The DNA for the CDR3 is TGTGCCAGCAGCTTCGGGGCCGAGCAGTACTTC. The chain uses TRBV5-6 and TRBJ2-7, with D perhaps TRBD1 or TRBD2 (5 bases each). The CDR3 loop spans 11 amino acids. Trimming removed 2 bases from V and 6 bases from J, with 6 bases in between. The germline V gene has CDR1 SGHDT and CDR2 YYEEEE.

This chain joins TRBV7-8 and TRBJ2-1, with TRBD2 identical over 9 bases. The length of the CDR3 is 18 residues. CDR1 is SGHVS, CDR2 FQNEAQ, per germline. Losses at the gene ends were 3 bases for V and 2 bases for J; bases not matched to a gene: 11. CDR3 nucleotide sequence: TGTGCCAGCAGCTTGGTAGGTTCCGAGCGGGGGGCCTACAATGAGCAGTTCTTC. Its translation is CASSLVGSERGAYNEQFF.

A few counts support this clonotype. This chain links TRBV4-1 with TRBJ1-2, with 8 bases that match TRBD1. Germline lookup yields CDR1 MGHRA and CDR2 YSYEKL. The CDR3 consists of 18 residues. Germline trimming cut 4 bases from V and 5 bases from J; bases unmatched to any gene: 18. Here the CDR3 DNA reads TGCGCCAGCAGCCCGATCTTAAGAGGGGAAGGACAGGGATATGGCTACACCTTC. Translation: CASSPILRGEGQGYGYTF.

The table lists this clonotype with a few counts. The V call is TRBV7-8, the J call TRBJ1-1; TRBD1 might be the D (6 bases). CDR1 and CDR2 from the germline V gene are SGHVS and FQNEAQ. V was cut by 2 bases and J by 1 base, with 14 bases left in between. The CDR3 contains 16 residues. CDR3 DNA: TGTGCCAGCAGCTTATTTTCAGGGGCGGAGAACACTGAAGCTTTCTTT. Protein sequence: CASSLFSGAENTEAFF.

This clonotype has a handful of counts. V gene TRBV19 combines with J gene TRBJ2-5; TRBD1 matches at 9 bases. This CDR3 comprises 16 residues. Trimming at V came to 5 bases and at J to 1 base, leaving 8 bases not matched to a gene. Germline V gives CDR1 LNHDA, CDR2 SQIVND (reference sequence). CDR3 sequence: CASSYTGTGFQETQYF. For the CDR3, the DNA is TGTGCCAGTAGTTATACCGGGACAGGGTTCCAAGAGACCCAGTACTTC.

The V gene is TRBV7-8, the J gene TRBJ1-5; 9 bases line up with TRBD1. The CDR3 contains 17 residues. The germline V gene encodes CDR1 SGHVS and CDR2 FQNEAQ. After removal of 7 bases from V and 7 bases from J, the junction contained 17 bases not matched to a gene. CDR3 amino acids: CASTRGTGIPRRQPQHF. The CDR3 DNA reads as TGTGCCAGCACCAGGGGGACAGGGATTCCTCGGAGGCAGCCCCAGCATTTT.

CDR3 amino acids: CASSLTVDYGYTF. The CDR3 nucleotides read TGCGCCAGCAGCTTGACAGTAGACTATGGCTACACCTTC. The rearrangement links TRBV5-1 to TRBJ1-2; no firm D call. Trimming pared 1 base from V and 3 bases from J, leaving 7 bases between. CDR1 is SGHRS, CDR2 YFSETQ, per germline. This CDR3 is 13 amino acids long. The full variable domain, rest sourced from reference TRBV5-1 and TRBJ1-2, is KAGVTQTPRYLIKTRGQQVTLSCSPISGHRSVSWYQQTPGQGLQFLFEYFSETQRNKGNFPGRFSGRQFSNSRSEMNVSTLELGDSALYLCASSLTVDYGYTFGSGTRLTVV.

This chain uses TRBV10-3 with TRBJ1-1, with D perhaps matching TRBD1 (6 bases). Germline V gives CDR1 ENHRY, CDR2 SYGVKD. The CDR3 extends over 16 amino acids. V lost 6 bases to trimming and J lost 3 bases, with 20 bases between them. For the CDR3, the DNA is TGTGCCATCAGACGCGAACAGCAGGGGTGGGACACTGAAGCTTTCTTT. It is translated as CAIRREQQGWDTEAFF.

V is TRBV11-2 and J is TRBJ2-5, with a possible D match to TRBD1 (7 bases). The CDR3 covers 15 residues. CDR1 and CDR2 (germline): SGHAT, FQNNGV. V dropped 5 bases and J dropped 4 bases, with 17 bases sitting between them. The CDR3 DNA reads TGTGCCAGCAGCGCCTCCTCAGGGGGAGGAGAGACCCAGTACTTC. The encoded protein is CASSASSGGGETQYF. The variable domain in full, completed from reference TRBV11-2 and TRBJ2-5, reads EAGVAQSPRYKIIEKRQSVAFWCNPISGHATLYWYQQILGQGPKLLIQFQNNGVVDDSQLPKDRFSAERLKGVDSTLKIQPAKLEDSAVYLCASSASSGGGETQYFGPGTRLLVL.

A few counts support this clonotype. The V gene is TRBV7-2, the J gene TRBJ1-1; maybe TRBD1 (6 bases). The germline V gene encodes CDR1 SGHTA and CDR2 FQGNSA. This CDR3 is 14 amino acids long. V gave up 1 base and J gave up 6 bases, with 12 bases separating them. The CDR3 DNA sequence: TGTGCCAGCAGCTTAGGGGTACAGGGCCCTGAAGCTTTCTTT. Translating it yields CASSLGVQGPEAFF.

This clonotype was counted only a few times. The rearrangement uses TRBV6-5 and TRBJ1-2; D is undetermined. The germline CDR1 and CDR2 sequences are MNHEY and SVGAGI. V dropped 2 bases and J dropped 0 bases, with 7 bases sitting between them. The CDR3 contains 14 residues. CDR3 bases: TGTGCCAGCAGTTACCGGGAATCTAACTATGGCTACACCTTC. Protein: CASSYRESNYGYTF.

The genes are TRBV7-2 and TRBJ2-7; 11 bases are shared with TRBD2. CDR1 and CDR2 from the germline V gene are SGHTA and FQGNSA. V shed 5 bases, J shed 4 bases, and the junction held 16 bases outside the gene matches. The CDR3 is 18 amino acids. The CDR3 region is CASSRSSRIAGGPYEQYF. CDR3 bases: TGTGCCAGCAGCAGGTCGTCCAGGATAGCGGGGGGGCCATACGAGCAGTACTTC. Filled out from reference TRBV7-2 and TRBJ2-7, the complete variable domain reads GAGVSQSPSNKVTEKGKDVELRCDPISGHTALYWYRQSLGQGLEFLIYFQGNSAPDKSGLPSDRFSAERTGGSVSTLTIQRTQQEDSAVYLCASSRSSRIAGGPYEQYFGPGTRLTVT.

This clonotype was seen once. V and J are TRBV5-6 and TRBJ1-5, with 7 bases lining up with TRBD1. The CDR3 is 16 amino acids. CDR1 is SGHDT and CDR2 is YYEEEE in the germline V gene. The trim removed 2 bases at V and 6 bases at J, leaving 11 bases unmatched. CDR3 coding DNA: TGTGCCAGCAGCTTACGAACAGGGGTAGTTGCTCAGCCCCAGCATTTT. As protein: CASSLRTGVVAQPQHF.

The CDR3 DNA reads TGTGCCAGCAGCTGGGCAGGGGGAGGGGACAAGGCGCCCCAGCATTTT. As protein: CASSWAGGGDKAPQHF. The chain uses TRBV5-6 and TRBJ1-5; TRBD1 matches 7 bases. Trimming at V came to 3 bases and at J to 9 bases, leaving 15 bases not matched to a gene. Germline V lookup: CDR1 SGHDT, CDR2 YYEEEE. The CDR3 covers 16 residues.

This clonotype has a single count. The chain carries TRBV5-1 and TRBJ1-2, with unresolved D. Germline V CDR1 and CDR2: SGHRS, YFSETQ. The CDR3 has 14 residues. Trimming took 5 bases from V and 3 from J, leaving 14 bases between them. Written as DNA, the CDR3 is TGCGCCAGCAGTCGGGAGGGTCAGGACTATGGCTACACCTTC. Translating it yields CASSREGQDYGYTF. The full variable domain, completed using reference TRBV5-1 and TRBJ1-2, is KAGVTQTPRYLIKTRGQQVTLSCSPISGHRSVSWYQQTPGQGLQFLFEYFSETQRNKGNFPGRFSGRQFSNSRSEMNVSTLELGDSALYLCASSREGQDYGYTFGSGTRLTVV.

The chain couples TRBV9 to TRBJ2-1, with 8 bases lining up with TRBD2. CDR1 is SGDLS and CDR2 is YYNGEE in the germline V gene. The CDR3 totals 16 residues. V dropped 3 bases and J dropped 3; count of bases not matched to a gene: 8. The CDR3 reads CASSALGGDIYNEQFF. Written as DNA, the CDR3 is TGTGCCAGCAGCGCCCTCGGGGGGGACATCTACAATGAGCAGTTCTTC.

This clonotype was seen more than once but under ten times. The V and J genes are TRBV20-1 and TRBJ1-1, with D possibly TRBD1 on 5 matching bases. CDR3 length: 13 residues. The germline gives CDR1 DFQATT, CDR2 SNEGSKA (reference sequence). V was pared by 8 bases and J by 2 bases, with 15 bases between. This chain's CDR3 is CSPSGRTNTEAFF. The DNA of the CDR3 is TGCAGTCCATCGGGACGCACAAACACTGAAGCTTTCTTT.

This clonotype was detected a few times. This chain uses TRBV7-2 with TRBJ1-2, with 7 bases fitting TRBD1. The CDR3 sequence is 16 residues long. CDR1 and CDR2 (germline): SGHTA, FQGNSA. V dropped 1 base and J dropped 5; count of bases not matched to a gene: 10. CDR3 DNA sequence: TGTGCCAGCAGCTTAGATTGGACGTCGGGACAGTATGGCTACACCTTC. This gives the protein CASSLDWTSGQYGYTF.

The table lists this clonotype with a few counts. This chain links TRBV20-1 with TRBJ1-1, with D perhaps matching TRBD1 (6 bases). In germline, CDR1 is DFQATT, CDR2 SNEGSKA (reference sequence). The CDR3 runs 12 residues. The ends were cut back, 6 bases at V and 6 bases at J, with 14 bases in the middle. In nucleotides, the CDR3 is TGCAGTGCCAATAAACAGGGCGCTGAAGCTTTCTTT. Amino acids: CSANKQGAEAFF.

The chain recombines TRBV7-2 with TRBJ2-2; no definite D call. The length of the CDR3 is 17 residues. Germline-derived CDR1 and CDR2 are SGHTA and FQGNSA. The V end was cut by 1 base, the J end by 3 bases, with 15 bases between. This CDR3 reads CASSLVSGLSDTGELFF. The CDR3 DNA reads as TGTGCCAGCAGCTTAGTTTCCGGGCTCTCGGACACCGGGGAGCTGTTTTTT. Filled out from reference TRBV7-2 and TRBJ2-2, the complete variable domain reads GAGVSQSPSNKVTEKGKDVELRCDPISGHTALYWYRQSLGQGLEFLIYFQGNSAPDKSGLPSDRFSAERTGGSVSTLTIQRTQQEDSAVYLCASSLVSGLSDTGELFFGEGSRLTVL.

In the case of this clonotype: A read error may account for a junction end that differs from germline. The chain uses TRBV6-1 and TRBJ1-5; 7 bases align to TRBD1. The V gene's germline CDR1 is MNHNS and CDR2 SASEGT. CDR3 size: 14 residues. CDR3: CVSRGGGARQPQHF. CDR3 DNA: TGTGTCAGCAGAGGAGGGGGCGCACGGCAGCCCCAGCATTTT.

The chain uses TRBV11-2 and TRBJ1-5, with a possible D match to TRBD1 (6 bases). Germline CDR1 reads SGHAT; CDR2 reads FQNNGV. V gave up 5 bases and J gave up 6 bases, with 17 bases separating them. The CDR3 spans 15 residues. CDR3: CASSRDSGVGQPQHF. The CDR3 coding sequence is TGTGCCAGCAGCCGCGATTCAGGGGTAGGTCAGCCCCAGCATTTT.

The chain carries TRBV6-1 and TRBJ1-6; weak D call: TRBD1 (6 bases). With 8 bases removed from V and 0 bases from J, the gap between germline ends came to 17 bases. The CDR3 runs to 17 residues. Germline assignment: CDR1 MNHNS and CDR2 SASEGT. The DNA for the CDR3 is TGTGCCAGCGGGTGGGGGACACAGAGCTCCTATAATTCACCCCTCCACTTT. Amino acids: CASGWGTQSSYNSPLHF.